The rows below give T cell receptor beta chains drawn from one sample of a study of T cells after yellow fever vaccination. TCRdb recomputed calls from the 5' RACE reads with MiXCR, one row per CDR3 protein. The sample lists about 350,000 distinct CDR3 sequences; 9.5% to 13% were seen once. The sequences come from PBMCs, collected on the day of the first yellow fever vaccination. These receptors all stem from a man aged 18 to 30 who received the YFV17D yellow fever vaccine. CDR3s include the opening cysteine and the closing phenylalanine or tryptophan. The order of the fields is J gene, clone size, D gene, V gene, CDR3 protein, CDR3 DNA. The D gene is left open where the match is weak. The size entry is marked missing in some rows and otherwise reads once, few, many or a size class.

>TRBJ1-6|NA|NA|TRBV6-2/TRBV6-3
CASSYGNFNSPLHF
TGTGCCAGCAGTTACGGGAATTTTAATTCACCCCTCCACTTT
>TRBJ2-5|many|TRBD2|TRBV3-1
CASSQGETSGWRGTQYF
TGTGCCAGCAGCCAGGGTGAGACTAGCGGCTGGCGGGGGACCCAGTACTTC
>TRBJ1-2|many|NA|TRBV10-3
CATSAGEGGYTF
TGTGCCACCAGCGCGGGTGAGGGTGGCTACACCTTC
>TRBJ2-2|NA|NA|TRBV2
CASSEVTGTNTGELFF
TGTGCCAGCAGTGAAGTCACAGGGACGAACACCGGGGAGCTGTTTTTT
>TRBJ1-2|NA|NA|TRBV20-1
CSARSGTSYGYTF
TGCAGTGCTAGAAGCGGGACAAGTTATGGCTACACCTTC
>TRBJ2-7|NA|NA|TRBV7-8
CASSAPGHSYEQYF
TGTGCCAGCAGCGCACCGGGCCACTCCTACGAGCAGTACTTC
>TRBJ2-5|NA|TRBD2|TRBV4-1
CASSHLRLAGGPQYF
TGCGCCAGCAGCCACCTCAGACTAGCGGGGGGGCCCCAGTACTTC
>TRBJ1-2|many|NA|TRBV7-2
CASSIQGYGYTF
TGTGCCAGCAGTATACAGGGCTATGGCTACACCTTC
>TRBJ2-7|NA|TRBD1|TRBV7-8
CASSQPPGQGHEQYF
TGTGCCAGCAGCCAGCCCCCGGGACAGGGCCACGAGCAGTACTTC
>TRBJ1-6|few|TRBD1|TRBV4-1
CASSQGTGGDSPLHF
TGCGCCAGCAGCCAAGGGACAGGGGGAGATTCACCCCTCCACTTT
>TRBJ2-1|few|NA|TRBV25-1
CASSDSSLPLDEQFF
TGTGCCAGCAGTGATTCTAGCCTCCCTTTGGATGAGCAGTTCTTC
>TRBJ2-2|NA|NA|TRBV4-3
CASSQDRGLVELFF
TGCGCCAGCAGCCAAGATAGGGGGTTGGTGGAGCTGTTTTTT
>TRBJ2-3|few|TRBD1|TRBV18
CASSPPGQGGTDTQYF
TGTGCCAGCTCACCACCGGGACAGGGGGGCACAGATACGCAGTATTTT
>TRBJ2-5|few|TRBD1|TRBV6-2/TRBV6-3
CASTYRGYPPETQYF
TGTGCCAGCACCTACAGGGGCTACCCTCCAGAGACCCAGTACTTC
>TRBJ2-7|few|TRBD1|TRBV7-2
CASSKDRSPYEQYF
TGTGCCAGCAGCAAGGACAGGAGCCCCTACGAGCAGTACTTC
>TRBJ2-1|many|NA|TRBV7-2
CASSSIGGGAYNEQFF
TGTGCCAGCAGTTCTATTGGGGGGGGGGCTTACAATGAGCAGTTCTTC
>TRBJ2-1|few|NA|TRBV6-1
CASSEMTFSSYNEQFF
TGTGCCAGCAGTGAAATGACTTTTAGCTCCTACAATGAGCAGTTCTTC
>TRBJ2-3|many|NA|TRBV29-1
CSSKNRDSTDTQYF
TGCAGCTCAAAGAATAGGGATAGCACAGATACGCAGTATTTT
>TRBJ2-3|NA|NA|TRBV6-1
CASRGDKTSTDTQYF
TGTGCCAGCAGGGGTGACAAGACTAGCACAGATACGCAGTATTTT
>TRBJ1-5|NA|NA|TRBV12-5
CASLGGGNQPQHF
TGTGCCAGTCTGGGGGGGGGCAATCAGCCCCAGCATTTT
>TRBJ1-6|few|NA|TRBV5-1
CASSLGIDNSPLHF
TGCGCCAGCAGCTTGGGGATTGATAATTCACCCCTCCACTTT
>TRBJ2-1|few|TRBD2|TRBV7-8
CASSGQYRSSGGRTEQFF
TGTGCCAGCAGCGGACAATATAGGTCTAGCGGGGGAAGAACTGAGCAGTTCTTC
>TRBJ2-2|few|TRBD2|TRBV9
CASSVGGGLAGDTGELFF
TGTGCCAGCAGCGTAGGTGGCGGCCTAGCGGGGGACACCGGGGAGCTGTTTTTT